One sample yielded the 9 T cell receptor beta chains listed below, sequenced in a study of cytomegalovirus exposure and HLA in healthy donors. PCR was performed using 60 Vbeta and 13 Jbeta primers. The method was immunoSEQ multiplex PCR; TCRdb's version includes in-frame clones alone and lacks a portion of them. This table has under 250,000 clones, 79% appearing once. Sequencing was done on a sample of PBMCs. Receptors were obtained from a woman aged 30 to 39 in good health and CMV-seropositive.

V and J are TRBV5-6 and TRBJ1-6; 7 nucleotides agree with TRBD1. From germline, CDR1 is SGHDT and CDR2 YYEEEE. The CDR3 has 15 amino acids. Trimming cost V 2 bases and J 4 bases; bases outside gene matches: 3. The CDR3 loop reads CASSLGGSYNSPLHF. CDR3 nucleotide sequence: TGTGCCAGCAGCTTAGGGGGCTCTTATAATTCACCCCTCCACTTT.

The chain recombines TRBV6-5 with TRBJ2-7; no clear D gene. V lost 0 bases, J lost 6 bases, and 15 bases lay in between. The CDR3 length is 15 residues. The germline gives CDR1 MNHEY, CDR2 SVGAGI. This CDR3 is CASSYSLSRFVEQYF. The CDR3 DNA sequence: TGTGCCAGCAGTTACTCGCTTAGCCGTTTTGTCGAGCAGTACTTC.

The chain carries TRBV4-1 and TRBJ1-4; D ambiguous. V lost 2 bases and J 0 bases, leaving 13 bases between the germline ends. Germline V gene lookup returns CDR1 MGHRA and CDR2 YSYEKL. This CDR3 comprises 17 residues. The CDR3 protein is CASSQNQLSATNEKLFF. Here the CDR3 DNA reads TGCGCCAGCAGCCAAAATCAATTATCAGCAACTAATGAAAAACTGTTTTTT.

The rearrangement links TRBV2 to TRBJ1-2; D possibly corresponds to TRBD1 (6 bases). Per germline, CDR1 SNHLY and CDR2 FYNNEI. With 4 bases removed from V and 8 bases from J, the gap between germline ends came to 17 bases. The CDR3 runs 14 residues. CDR3 in amino acids: CASSGDTAVGGYTF. The CDR3 region has the DNA TGTGCCAGCAGTGGGGACACGGCGGTAGGGGGCTACACCTTC.

The chain combines TRBV6-6 with TRBJ2-2, with D perhaps matching TRBD2 (5 bases). V was trimmed by 0 bases and J by 7 bases, leaving 15 bases between them. CDR1 and CDR2 from the germline V gene are MNHNY and SVGAGI (reference sequence). The CDR3 is 16 residues long. CDR3 amino acids: CASSYSNLAGVGELFF. The DNA for the CDR3 is TGTGCCAGCAGTTACTCGAATCTAGCTGGGGTCGGGGAGCTGTTTTTT.

This chain connects TRBV2 to TRBJ2-5, with a tentative D call TRBD1 (6 bases). CDR1 is SNHLY and CDR2 is FYNNEI in the germline V gene. CDR3 length equals 14 residues. Trimming took 8 bases from V and 4 from J, leaving 17 bases between them. The CDR3, as DNA: TGTGCCAGCGCCATGAGCAGGGGAGTAGAGACCCAGTACTTC. Translating gives CASAMSRGVETQYF.

The DNA of the CDR3 is TGTGCCACCAGAGGAAAGCAGGATAGCAATCAGCCCCAGCATTTT. This encodes CATRGKQDSNQPQHF. The rearrangement joins TRBV15 to TRBJ1-5; D not resolved. The CDR3 runs 15 residues. The V and J ends lost 6 bases and 0 bases respectively, with 12 bases between them. CDR1 LNHNV and CDR2 YYDKDF come from the germline V gene (reference sequence).

The chain carries TRBV6-4 and TRBJ2-2; 12 nucleotides line up with TRBD2. The ends lost 0 bases at V and 4 bases at J; junction bases unmatched: 6. Germline V lookup: CDR1 MRHNA, CDR2 SNTAGT. This CDR3 spans 18 amino acids. The DNA for the CDR3 is TGTGCCAGCAGTGACTCGAGGCTAGCGGGAGGGCCCACCGGGGAGCTGTTTTTT. It translates to CASSDSRLAGGPTGELFF.

The rearrangement uses TRBV11-2 and TRBJ1-1; D not certain. Germline CDR1 and CDR2: SGHAT and FQNNGV. This CDR3 is 12 amino acids long. Trimming removed 1 base from V and 3 bases from J, with 3 bases in between. This CDR3 is CASSLVYTEAFF. CDR3 DNA: TGTGCCAGCAGCTTAGTCTACACTGAAGCTTTCTTT.